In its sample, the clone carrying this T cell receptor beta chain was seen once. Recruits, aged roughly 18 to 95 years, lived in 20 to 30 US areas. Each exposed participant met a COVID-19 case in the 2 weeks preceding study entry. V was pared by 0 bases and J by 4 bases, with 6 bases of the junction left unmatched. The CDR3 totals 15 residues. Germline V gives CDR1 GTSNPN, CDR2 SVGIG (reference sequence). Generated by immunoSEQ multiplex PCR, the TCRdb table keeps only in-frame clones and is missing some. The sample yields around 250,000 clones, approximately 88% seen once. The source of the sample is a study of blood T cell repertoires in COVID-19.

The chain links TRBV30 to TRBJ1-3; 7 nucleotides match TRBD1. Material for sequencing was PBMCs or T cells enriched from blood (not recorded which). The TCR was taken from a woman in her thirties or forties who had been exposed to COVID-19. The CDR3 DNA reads TGTGCCTGGAGTGTACAGAGGGGGCTCGGAAACACCATATATTTT. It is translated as CAWSVQRGLGNTIYF.